This is a list of T cell receptor beta chains from one sample in a study of vaccination effects on CD4 cells after COVID-19. Measured with immunoSEQ multiplex PCR; TCRdb has only the in-frame clones, and not every one. The sample has 27,000 or so clones, 72% seen once. Antigens for these TCRs are unknown. Here the sequenced sample was CD4+ T cells from PBMCs cultured with SARS-CoV-2 spike peptides, taken before COVID-19 vaccination. The source is a human donor who received a COVID-19 vaccine. Each CDR3 is given with its conserved first and last residue. D genes are given only for firm matches. For some rows the clone size is stated as once, few or many, or as a class when expanded; others skip it.

TRBV5-1	NA	TRBD2	TRBJ2-1	TGCGCCAGCAGTTCGGGCGGGAGGTCAGTCAATGAGCAGTTCTTC	CASSSGGRSVNEQFF
TRBV6-5	NA	TRBD1	TRBJ1-5	TGTGCCAGCGCAGGGGGCCGGCAGCCCCAGCATTTT	CASAGGRQPQHF
TRBV5-1	few	TRBD2	TRBJ2-2	TGCGCCAGCAGCTTTTTAGCGGGAGATAACACCGGGGAGCTGTTTTTT	CASSFLAGDNTGELFF
TRBV3-1/TRBV3-2	NA	TRBD2	TRBJ2-5	TGTGCCAGCAGCCAAAGCGGGAGGGCCCGAAAAGAGACCCAGTACTTC	CASSQSGRARKETQYF
TRBV7-8	once	NA	TRBJ2-1	TGTGCCAGCAGCTTAGGTGAGGCAGCCGAGCAGTTCTTC	CASSLGEAAEQFF
TRBV7-2	NA	TRBD1	TRBJ2-7	TGTGCCAGCAGCTTAGCGGGGACAGGGGTAAGCGAGCAGTACTTC	CASSLAGTGVSEQYF
TRBV19	NA	TRBD2	TRBJ2-1	TGTGCCAGTAGTATATTGGGTAGCGGGAGTGGCAATAGAGGCAATGAGCAGTTCTTC	CASSILGSGSGNRGNEQFF
TRBV5-1	NA	NA	TRBJ2-2	TGCGCCAGCCAAGGGGGGCTTCGTGGCACCGGGGAGCTGTTTTTT	CASQGGLRGTGELFF
TRBV21-1	NA	NA	TRBJ1-5	TGTGCCAGCAGCCCCGTGTATAGCAATCAGCCCCAGCATTTT	CASSPVYSNQPQHF
TRBV28	NA	TRBD1	TRBJ1-2	TGTGCCAGCAGTCCAGCTAGCGACAGGGGGCTCTATGGCTACACCTTC	CASSPASDRGLYGYTF
TRBV10-2	NA	TRBD1	TRBJ1-1	TGCGCCAGCAACGGACAGGGGAACACTGAAGCTTTCTTT	CASNGQGNTEAFF
TRBV6-1	NA	NA	TRBJ2-7	TGTGCCAGCAGTGAGAGGCAGGGCTACGAGCAGTACTTC	CASSERQGYEQYF
TRBV18	few	TRBD1	TRBJ1-3	TGTGCCAGCTCACCAGTTACAGGGGGAATCACTGGAAACACCATATATTTT	CASSPVTGGITGNTIYF
TRBV5-1	NA	NA	TRBJ2-1	TGCGCCAGCAGCTTGGCCGAAGACTCCCGCTCCTACAATGAGCAGTTCTTC	CASSLAEDSRSYNEQFF
TRBV4-1	NA	TRBD1	TRBJ1-3	TGCGCCAGCAGCCAAGGGTGGACAGGGATAAACACCATATATTTT	CASSQGWTGINTIYF
TRBV6-5	NA	NA	TRBJ2-7	TGTGCCAGTGTACTAGCACAAGGGGGAAACTACGAGCAGTACTTC	CASVLAQGGNYEQYF
TRBV14	NA	NA	TRBJ2-5	TGTGCCAGCAGCCATCGCGGGCAAATCCCAGAGACCCAGTACTTC	CASSHRGQIPETQYF
TRBV6-4	few	NA	TRBJ2-2	TGTGCCAGCAGTGTATATAGCGGTGACACCGGGGAGCTGTTTTTT	CASSVYSGDTGELFF
TRBV11-2	NA	NA	TRBJ2-3	TGTGCCAGCAGCTTAGTCTGGGTCACAGATACGCAGTATTTT	CASSLVWVTDTQYF
TRBV2	NA	NA	TRBJ2-1	TGTGCCAACTCGGAGGACGGCGAGCAGTTCTTC	CANSEDGEQFF